The rows below give T cell receptor beta chains drawn from one sample of a study of blood T cell repertoires in COVID-19. Measured with immunoSEQ multiplex PCR; TCRdb has only the in-frame clones, and not every one. The table lists more than 250,000 clones, 89% of them singletons. Sequenced input: peripheral blood. The receptors originated from a man aged 18-30 years who had recovered from COVID-19. CDR3s include the opening cysteine and the closing phenylalanine or tryptophan. The D gene is left open where the match is weak. The size of a clone is reported for some rows only, either as once, few or many, or as a class for expanded clones.

V gene	D gene	clone size	J gene	CDR3 DNA	CDR3 protein
TRBV11-3	TRBD1	.	TRBJ2-3	TGTGCCAGCAGCTTAGACGGGACAGGGACCACAGATACGCAGTATTTT	CASSLDGTGTTDTQYF
TRBV27	.	.	TRBJ2-1	TGTGCCAGCAGTCCACGGACAGTCAGCTCCTACAATGAGCAGTTCTTC	CASSPRTVSSYNEQFF
TRBV24-1	.	.	TRBJ2-1	TGTGCCACCAGTGAGGGCAGCAACAATGAGCAGTTCTTC	CATSEGSNNEQFF
TRBV14	TRBD2	.	TRBJ2-2	TGTGCCAGCAGCCAAGCGCCCCCTCGAACTAGCGGGGGGCCACACACCGGGGAGCTGTTTTTT	CASSQAPPRTSGGPHTGELFF
TRBV9	TRBD1	.	TRBJ1-2	TGTGCCAGCAGCGGACCCGGGACAGGGTCTAACTATGGCTACACCTTC	CASSGPGTGSNYGYTF
TRBV5-4	.	.	TRBJ1-5	TGTGCCAGCAGCGGTAGAGGGAAGGTCCGCAATCAGCCCCAGCATTTT	CASSGRGKVRNQPQHF
TRBV9	TRBD1	.	TRBJ2-5	TGTGCCAGCAGCCCCGGGACAGGGAGGCAAGAGACCCAGTACTTC	CASSPGTGRQETQYF
TRBV27	TRBD1	once	TRBJ2-7	TGTGCCAGCAGTCTAGGGGACAGAGTCTACGAGCAGTACTTC	CASSLGDRVYEQYF
TRBV7-9	.	.	TRBJ2-6	TGTGCCAGCAGCTTATCTAACGGGGCCAACGTCCTGACTTTC	CASSLSNGANVLTF
TRBV6-5	.	.	TRBJ1-2	TGTGCCAGCAGTTACATATTGGGACACCTCTATGGCTACACCTTC	CASSYILGHLYGYTF
TRBV12-3/TRBV12-4	.	few	TRBJ1-2	TGTGCCAGCAGTCGAAACAATAACTATGGCTACACCTTC	CASSRNNNYGYTF
TRBV7-9	TRBD2	.	TRBJ2-2	TGTGCCAGCAGCCCCTGGACTAGCGGGAGTCCTGCCGGGGAGCTGTTTTTT	CASSPWTSGSPAGELFF
TRBV11-3	TRBD1	.	TRBJ1-1	TGTGCCAGCAGCCCAGGGACAGAAGAAGCTTTCTTT	CASSPGTEEAFF
TRBV5-1	.	.	TRBJ1-1	TGCGCCAGCAGCTTGGGTGCGGGGGGCAGGGACACTGAAGCTTTCTTT	CASSLGAGGRDTEAFF
TRBV18	.	.	TRBJ1-3	TGTGCCAGCTCACCATGGTCCGGCGGGGGTCCGGGTCATGGAAACACCATATATTTT	CASSPWSGGGPGHGNTIYF
TRBV19	.	.	TRBJ2-7	TGTGCCAGTAGTATAGTACATATCTCCTACGAGCAGTACTTC	CASSIVHISYEQYF
TRBV6-2/TRBV6-3	.	.	TRBJ1-1	TGTGCCAGCAGTTACTCGCGGAGTACGGCTGAAGCTTTCTTT	CASSYSRSTAEAFF
TRBV5-1	.	.	TRBJ1-3	TGCGCCAGCAGCTTGGCCCCCAGACAGTCCTCTGGAAACACCATATATTTT	CASSLAPRQSSGNTIYF
TRBV6-6	TRBD1	.	TRBJ2-7	TGTGCCAGCGGACAGGGGGGCCCCTACGAGCAGTACTTC	CASGQGGPYEQYF
TRBV21-1	.	.	TRBJ2-1	TGTGCCAGCAGCGCTAGGTATAGCGAGCAGTTCTTC	CASSARYSEQFF
TRBV7-2	.	.	TRBJ1-3	TGTGCCAGCAGCTTAGTCACAGGCGGAAACACCATATATTTT	CASSLVTGGNTIYF
TRBV6-7	.	.	TRBJ2-5	TGTCCACCCCCGCGGCAAGAGACCCAGTACTTC	CPPPRQETQYF
TRBV2	TRBD1	once	TRBJ1-1	TGTGCCAGCAGAGGACCGGGACAGAGGACTGAAGCTTTCTTT	CASRGPGQRTEAFF